This TCR beta chain was captured in a study of T-cell reconstitution after alpha-beta-depleted transplantation in children. This clonotype was detected only a few times. Its cognate antigen is unknown. The J segment lost 2 bases and the V segment lost 5 bases, leaving 4 bases of the junction unmatched. This CDR3 has 14 residues. Germline V gene data show CDR1 as SGHAT and CDR2 as FQNNGV. Unique molecular identifiers featured in how the TCRbeta library was prepared. Using its own MiXCR run on the PCR reads, TCRdb lists one record per CDR3 protein. The sample lists fewer than 350,000 distinct CDR3 sequences; about 9.5% were seen once. Whole-study results and caveats: Elevated TCRbeta diversity at day 60 was traced, in some patients, to surviving recipient T cells and thymic progenitors. The study reportedly traced alpha-beta T cells about two months after transplant to several hundred expanded graft clones. T-cell numbers and diversity, one year after transplant, stemmed largely from T cells that were newly produced.

The V and J genes are TRBV11-2 and TRBJ2-3; TRBD1 agrees at 7 bases. This sample comprised PBMCs, obtained before TCRalphabeta/CD19-depleted stem cell transplant. The sequence came from a boy under three years old with acute myeloid leukemia, due to receive a stem cell transplant. The CDR3 DNA sequence: TGTGCCAGCAGCGTGGGACAGTTCACAGATACGCAGTATTTT. Amino acid sequence: CASSVGQFTDTQYF.